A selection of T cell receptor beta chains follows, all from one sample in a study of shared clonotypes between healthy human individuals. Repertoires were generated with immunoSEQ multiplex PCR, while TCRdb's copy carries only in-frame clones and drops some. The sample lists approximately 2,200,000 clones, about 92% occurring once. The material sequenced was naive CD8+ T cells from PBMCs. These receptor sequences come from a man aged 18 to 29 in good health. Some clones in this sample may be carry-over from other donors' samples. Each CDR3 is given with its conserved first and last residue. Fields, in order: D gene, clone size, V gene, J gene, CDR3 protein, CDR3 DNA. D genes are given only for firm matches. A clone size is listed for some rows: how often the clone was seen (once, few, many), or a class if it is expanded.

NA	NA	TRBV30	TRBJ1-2	CAWSTGTYGYTF	TGTGCCTGGAGTACGGGGACGTATGGCTACACCTTC
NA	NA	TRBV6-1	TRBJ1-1	CASNALSLNTEAFF	TGTGCCAGCAACGCCCTCAGTCTGAACACTGAAGCTTTCTTT
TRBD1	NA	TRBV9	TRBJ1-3	CASSERQGAKNTIYF	TGTGCCAGCAGCGAAAGACAGGGGGCCAAAAACACCATATATTTT
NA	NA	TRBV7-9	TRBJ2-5	CASSFIGLLQETQYF	TGTGCCAGCAGCTTCATAGGACTCCTCCAAGAGACCCAGTACTTC
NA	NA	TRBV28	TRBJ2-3	CASSWGTQLSTDTQYF	TGTGCCAGCAGTTGGGGGACCCAGCTGAGCACAGATACGCAGTATTTT
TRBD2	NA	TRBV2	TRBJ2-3	CASPSGDQPDTQYF	TGTGCCAGCCCTAGCGGGGACCAGCCAGATACGCAGTATTTT
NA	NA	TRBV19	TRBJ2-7	CASSPVSSTVVSYEQYF	TGTGCCAGTAGTCCGGTCAGTTCAACCGTCGTATCATACGAGCAGTACTTC
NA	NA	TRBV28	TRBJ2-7	CASSWAPYRRAPEEQYF	TGTGCCAGCAGTTGGGCCCCCTATCGGAGGGCTCCGGAGGAGCAGTACTTC
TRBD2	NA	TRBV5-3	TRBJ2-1	CANPQAGGSRNEQFF	TGTGCCAACCCCCAAGCGGGAGGGTCCCGCAATGAGCAGTTCTTC
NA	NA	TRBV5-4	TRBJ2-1	CASSLGVNEQFF	TGTGCCAGCAGCTTGGGGGTAAATGAGCAGTTCTTC
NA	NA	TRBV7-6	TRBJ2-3	CASSLVRGWEVSDTQYF	TGTGCCAGCAGCTTAGTCAGGGGATGGGAAGTCTCAGATACGCAGTATTTT
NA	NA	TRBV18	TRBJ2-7	CASSPTTSGTSSYEQYF	TGTGCCAGCTCACCAACTACCTCCGGGACGTCATCCTACGAGCAGTACTTC
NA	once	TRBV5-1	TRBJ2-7	CASIGDGGSPYEQYF	TGCGCCAGCATTGGGGACGGAGGATCCCCCTACGAGCAGTACTTC
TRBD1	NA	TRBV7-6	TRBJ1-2	CASSLIPGQADPPLIYGYTF	TGTGCCAGCAGCTTAATCCCGGGACAGGCTGATCCCCCGTTGATCTATGGCTACACCTTC
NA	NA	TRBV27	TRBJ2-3	CASSLLGGADTQYF	TGTGCCAGCAGTTTATTGGGCGGGGCAGATACGCAGTATTTT
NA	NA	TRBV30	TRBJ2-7	CAWNQGPGEQYF	TGTGCCTGGAATCAGGGTCCTGGCGAGCAGTACTTC
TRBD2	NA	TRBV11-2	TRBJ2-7	CASSLLPSGSSYEQYF	TGTGCCAGCAGCTTGCTCCCTAGCGGGAGCTCCTACGAGCAGTACTTC
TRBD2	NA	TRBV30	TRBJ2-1	CAWKGLAAYNEQFF	TGTGCCTGGAAGGGACTAGCGGCATACAATGAGCAGTTCTTC
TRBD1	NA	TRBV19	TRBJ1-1	CASSIVTVTGGPNTEAFF	TGTGCCAGTAGTATAGTAACGGTCACAGGGGGCCCTAACACTGAAGCTTTCTTT
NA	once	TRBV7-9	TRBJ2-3	CASSVGKPSRFNTQYF	TGTGCCAGCAGCGTGGGGAAACCGTCTAGATTCAATACGCAGTATTTT